One and the same sample provided the 9 T cell receptor beta chains below, sequenced in a study of shared clonotypes between healthy human individuals (dated by TCRdb to the early 2020s). The library was produced with the immunoSEQ multiplex PCR assay. TCRdb took over this immuneACCESS table, retaining in-frame rearrangements with V and J assigned. Such tables are incomplete; in checked studies, under half of the missing clones stem from an unresolved V gene, and the remainder is unexplained. The sample records hundreds of thousands of clones, about 91% of which are singletons. Under 30% of the sample is taken by the ten largest. CD8 naive samples consisted of CD45RO-negative cells that were positively selected for CCR7, yielding a CD45RA+CCR7+ population without TemRA cells. The sample taken for sequencing was naive CD8+ T cells sorted from blood. The meaning of the sample's cell subset or site label: CD45RA+CCR7+. The receptors were gathered from a man in his thirties or forties in good health.

In regard to this clone: In the same sample, other DNA sequences code for this CDR3. V and J are TRBV10-2 and TRBJ2-7, with D perhaps assigned TRBD1 or TRBD2 (5 bases each). The germline V gene encodes CDR1 WSHSY and CDR2 SAAADI. Deletions cut 4 bases from V and 1 base from J, with 8 bases between. The CDR3 spans 13 residues. CDR3 amino acids: CASSVGASYEQYF. The DNA for the CDR3 is TGCGCCAGCAGTGTCGGGGCTTCCTACGAGCAGTACTTC.

The chain employs TRBV19 and TRBJ2-7; the D is unclear. The V end lost 3 bases, the J end lost 1 base, and 7 bases lay between the germline ends. The germline V gene has CDR1 LNHDA and CDR2 SQIVND (reference sequence). This CDR3 comprises 13 residues. The CDR3 sequence is CASSMGRSYEQYF. The CDR3 DNA reads TGTGCCAGTAGTATGGGCAGATCCTACGAGCAGTACTTC. Combining the CDR3 with reference TRBV19 and TRBJ2-7 gives the whole variable domain DGGITQSPKYLFRKEGQNVTLSCEQNLNHDAMYWYRQDPGQGLRLIYYSQIVNDFQKGDIAEGYSVSREKKESFPLTVTSAQKNPTAFYLCASSMGRSYEQYFGPGTRLTVT.

The V gene is TRBV2, the J gene TRBJ1-2; D not resolved. The germline CDR1 and CDR2 sequences are SNHLY and FYNNEI. The V gene lost 0 bases and the J gene lost 4 bases, with 12 bases spanning the gap. The CDR3 loop spans 15 amino acids. CDR3 protein: CASSEALLTFYGYTF. CDR3 in DNA: TGTGCCAGCAGTGAAGCGCTTCTCACCTTCTATGGCTACACCTTC.

This clone was picked up one time. The chain employs TRBV13 and TRBJ2-7; no definite D call. Trimming shortened V by 4 bases and J by 4 bases, and 14 bases separated the two germline ends. Per the germline V gene, CDR1 is PRHDT and CDR2 is FYEKMQ (reference sequence). This CDR3 spans 14 amino acids. CDR3 in DNA: TGTGCCAGCAGCTGGGCGACAAGGAGTTACGAGCAGTACTTC. Translating gives CASSWATRSYEQYF.

The chain employs TRBV18 and TRBJ2-6; D remains unclear. The V end lost 4 bases, the J end lost 0 bases, and 7 bases lay between the germline ends. From germline, CDR1 is KGHSH and CDR2 LQKENI. CDR3 size: 15 residues. The CDR3 loop is CASSRLGSGANVLTF. CDR3 DNA sequence: TGTGCCAGCTCACGGTTGGGCTCTGGGGCCAACGTCCTGACTTTC.

The chain combines TRBV9 with TRBJ1-4; 7 bases fit TRBD1. The CDR3 has 18 amino acids. The J segment lost 0 bases and the V segment lost 3 bases, leaving 11 bases of the junction unmatched. Germline V gene data show CDR1 as SGDLS and CDR2 as YYNGEE. CDR3 region: CASSGSRDSYATNEKLFF. The CDR3, as DNA: TGTGCCAGCAGCGGGTCCCGGGACAGCTACGCAACTAATGAAAAACTGTTTTTT. Full variable domain (missing parts from reference TRBV9 and TRBJ1-4): DSGVTQTPKHLITATGQRVTLRCSPRSGDLSVYWYQQSLDQGLQFLIQYYNGEERAKGNILERFSAQQFPDLHSELNLSSLELGDSALYFCASSGSRDSYATNEKLFFGSGTQLSVL.

In this sample, this clone turned up a few times. The chain combines TRBV10-2 with TRBJ1-2; D is undetermined. CDR3 length: 12 residues. V lost 0 bases and J 12 bases, leaving 11 bases between the germline ends. Germline-derived CDR1 and CDR2 are WSHSY and SAAADI. The CDR3 DNA reads TGCGCCAGCAGTGAGTCAAACCGCCTCGACACCTTC. The encoded protein is CASSESNRLDTF.

The chain links TRBV4-1 to TRBJ1-1; D not certain. V lost 2 bases, J lost 1 base, and 14 bases lay in between. This CDR3 is 16 amino acids long. The V gene's germline CDR1 is MGHRA and CDR2 YSYEKL. The CDR3 nucleotides are TGCGCCAGCAGCCAAAGGGAAGGAAGCGCGAACACTGAAGCTTTCTTT. Protein: CASSQREGSANTEAFF.

V and J are TRBV7-2 and TRBJ2-7, with D possibly matching TRBD1 (6 bases). This CDR3 is 16 amino acids long. The germline gives CDR1 SGHTA, CDR2 FQGNSA. V lost 1 base, J lost 0 bases, and 13 bases lay in between. The CDR3 spells CASSLVPGQLSYEQYF. The CDR3 DNA reads as TGTGCCAGCAGCTTAGTCCCCGGACAGCTCTCCTACGAGCAGTACTTC. Using reference TRBV7-2 and TRBJ2-7 for the parts outside the CDR3, the full variable domain is GAGVSQSPSNKVTEKGKDVELRCDPISGHTALYWYRQSLGQGLEFLIYFQGNSAPDKSGLPSDRFSAERTGGSVSTLTIQRTQQEDSAVYLCASSLVPGQLSYEQYFGPGTRLTVT.